The clone carrying this TCR beta chain was seen a single time. In the authors' methods: Reference gene primer amplification yielded estimated nucleated cell counts. Only in-frame clones appear in the TCRdb table, and some are missing; sequencing was by immunoSEQ multiplex PCR. V and J calls and clone size follow that table, whereas D and trimming were derived from the DNA. The table lists a few hundred thousand clones, roughly 84% of them singletons. These data originate in a study of blood T cell repertoires in COVID-19. Study at large: From the United States, Italy and Spain came samples of acute and convalescent COVID-19. PBMCs, B-cell-depleted T cells, or T cells provided the cDNA or gDNA that made up the material.

The V end was cut by 5 bases, the J end by 7 bases, with 3 bases between. Germline V gene sequence: CDR1 SGHTA, CDR2 FQGTGA. The CDR3 runs to 10 residues. Specimen: peripheral blood. This receptor was taken from a middle-aged man with active or convalescent COVID-19. The V call is TRBV7-3, the J call TRBJ1-3; no clear D. The CDR3 bases are TGTGCCAGCAGCCGGAACACCATATATTTT. Translating it yields CASSRNTIYF.